This entry lists 22 T cell receptor beta chains sequenced from one sample in a study of T cell responses to AZD1222 COVID-19 vaccine. This table comes from immunoSEQ multiplex PCR, and its TCRdb copy is limited to in-frame clones, with some not included. The sample yields around 140,000 clones, about nine tenths seen once. The sample here was peripheral blood, taken 28 days after the second AZD1222 dose. The receptors shown here come from an adult who received the AZD1222 COVID-19 vaccine.

The chain combines TRBV5-4 with TRBJ2-4, with 7 bases fitting TRBD2. The CDR3 covers 16 residues. Per the germline V gene, CDR1 is SGHNT and CDR2 is YYREEE (reference sequence). Trimming at V came to 0 bases and at J to 6 bases, leaving 9 bases not matched to a gene. The CDR3 DNA follows: TGTGCCAGCAGCTTGGCCCCGGGGGGAGAGAGAAACATTCAGTACTTC. This translates into CASSLAPGGERNIQYF.

This clone was seen only once. V is TRBV27 and J is TRBJ1-2, with D unresolved. Germline V lookup: CDR1 MNHEY, CDR2 SMNVEV (reference sequence). V was clipped by 2 bases and J by 4 bases, with 8 bases between them. The CDR3 length is 13 residues. CDR3 nucleotides: TGTGCCAGCAGTTTAGTTCTTGGCTATGGCTACACCTTC. Translation gives CASSLVLGYGYTF.

This chain uses TRBV4-1 with TRBJ1-1; maybe TRBD1 (6 bases). Trimming left V 3 bases short and J 1 base short, with 9 bases between. The CDR3 sequence is 14 residues long. CDR1 and CDR2 from the germline V gene are MGHRA and YSYEKL. The CDR3 region has the DNA TGCGCCAGCAGCCAGAAACAGGGGAACACTGAAGCTTTCTTT. It specifies CASSQKQGNTEAFF.

The V call is TRBV4-3, the J call TRBJ2-4, with no clear D. Germline V gene data show CDR1 as LGHNA and CDR2 as YSLEER. The CDR3 spans 15 residues. V dropped 3 bases and J dropped 4 bases, with 13 bases sitting between them. In DNA, the CDR3 is TGCGCCAGCAGCCATGCGGACCAAACGAAAAACATTCAGTACTTC. Its translation is CASSHADQTKNIQYF.

CDR3 region: CASSFRTPSTDTQYF. DNA of the CDR3: TGTGCCAGCAGCTTTCGGACACCGAGCACAGATACGCAGTATTTT. V usage is TRBV6-5 and J usage is TRBJ2-3; TRBD1 is a possible D gene (5 bases). Germline values: CDR1 MNHEY, CDR2 SVGAGI. Between the trimmed V and J ends, which lost 6 bases and 0 bases, there was a span of 13 bases. The CDR3 has 15 residues.

V and J are TRBV6-5 and TRBJ1-1, with D uncertain. This CDR3 has 15 residues. Germline V gene data show CDR1 as MNHEY and CDR2 as SVGAGI. Trimming pared 4 bases from V and 0 bases from J, leaving 12 bases between. The CDR3 nucleotides are TGTGCCAGCAGTTCCGCAGGAGCGATGAACACTGAAGCTTTCTTT. Protein sequence: CASSSAGAMNTEAFF.

V usage is TRBV6-5 and J usage is TRBJ2-3, with TRBD2 matching 8 bases. Germline CDR1 reads MNHEY; CDR2 reads SVGAGI. The CDR3 totals 16 residues. The V gene end was trimmed by 4 bases and the J gene end by 2 bases; junction bases not matched to a gene: 8. CDR3 sequence: CASSSGLGRATDTQYF. In DNA, the CDR3 is TGTGCCAGCAGTTCGGGACTAGGAAGGGCCACAGATACGCAGTATTTT.

V and J are TRBV28 and TRBJ1-2; 7 nucleotides line up with TRBD1. Germline CDR1 is MDHEN and CDR2 is SYDVKM. CDR3 length: 14 residues. After removal of 6 bases from V and 8 bases from J, the junction contained 12 bases not matched to a gene. The CDR3 spells CASRPRQGVGGYTF. CDR3 in DNA: TGTGCCAGCAGACCACGACAGGGCGTGGGAGGCTACACCTTC.

This clone was picked up one time. The chain links TRBV29-1 to TRBJ1-4; maybe TRBD1 (6 bases). The CDR3 loop spans 11 amino acids. V shed 8 bases and J shed 12 bases, with 16 bases lying between them. CDR1 is SQVTM and CDR2 is ANQGSEA in the germline V gene. The CDR3 nucleotides are TGCAGCACCGGGGGCGGGGGTGAACTGTTTTTT. Protein sequence: CSTGGGGELFF.

The chain is built from TRBV5-6 and TRBJ2-2, with 11 bases aligning to TRBD2. After removal of 0 bases from V and 4 bases from J, the junction contained 2 bases not matched to a gene. There are 16 residues in the CDR3. Germline-derived CDR1 and CDR2 are SGHDT and YYEEEE. CDR3 amino acids: CASSLELAGATGELFF. The CDR3 nucleotides read TGTGCCAGCAGCTTGGAACTAGCGGGAGCCACCGGGGAGCTGTTTTTT.

This chain uses TRBV15 with TRBJ1-1, with D possibly TRBD1 on 5 matching bases. CDR3 length: 13 residues. The germline gives CDR1 LNHNV, CDR2 YYDKDF (reference sequence). Deletions cut 0 bases from V and 4 bases from J, with 6 bases between. The CDR3 DNA reads as TGTGCCACCAGCAGAGATAGGGGCACTGAAGCTTTCTTT. Protein sequence: CATSRDRGTEAFF.

For the CDR3, the DNA is TGTGCCAGCAGCCTCTCATGGTGGACTAGCACCACAGAGACCCAGTACTTC. Its translation: CASSLSWWTSTTETQYF. V usage is TRBV13 and J usage is TRBJ2-5; 8 bases are shared with TRBD2. The germline CDR1 and CDR2 sequences are PRHDT and FYEKMQ (reference sequence). The CDR3 totals 17 residues. Unmatched junction bases numbered 15, after V lost 5 bases and J lost 4 bases.

The CDR3 region is CASSPGLQNEKLFF. The DNA for the CDR3 is TGTGCCAGCAGCCCGGGACTGCAGAATGAAAAACTGTTTTTT. The rearrangement uses TRBV5-5 and TRBJ1-4; D is possibly TRBD1 (5 bases). V was shortened by 4 bases and J by 5 bases, with 12 bases between the two germline ends. The CDR3 is 14 amino acids. CDR1 and CDR2 from the germline V gene are SGHKS and YYEKEE (reference sequence).

This chain connects TRBV6-4 to TRBJ1-5; D uncertain. Germline V CDR1 and CDR2: MRHNA, SNTAGT. Trimming pared 4 bases from V and 3 bases from J, leaving 7 bases between. The CDR3 extends over 13 amino acids. The CDR3 DNA follows: TGTGCCAGCAGTGTGAACGACAATCAGCCCCAGCATTTT. Encoded protein: CASSVNDNQPQHF.

The V gene is TRBV9, the J gene TRBJ1-2; 7 bases fit TRBD1. Germline CDR1 SGDLS, CDR2 YYNGEE. CDR3 length: 15 amino acids. V trimming: 1 base; J trimming: 6 bases; junction bases outside the gene matches: 9. The CDR3 coding sequence is TGTGCCAGCAGCGTACAGACAGGGTCCCTTGATGGCTACACCTTC. It encodes CASSVQTGSLDGYTF.

This chain joins TRBV7-6 and TRBJ2-2, with a weak D call TRBD2 (6 bases). The CDR3 sequence is 15 residues long. Looked up from germline, CDR1 is SGHVS and CDR2 is FNYEAQ. The V end was cut by 4 bases, the J end by 4 bases, with 13 bases between. For the CDR3, the DNA is TGTGCCAGCAGCTCCCCGGTGGGGGGCACCGGGGAGCTGTTTTTT. Its translation is CASSSPVGGTGELFF.

The CDR3 loop reads CAAGGGNQPQHF. Here the CDR3 DNA reads TGTGCCGCGGGTGGAGGCAATCAGCCCCAGCATTTT. The chain is built from TRBV6-5 and TRBJ1-5; D remains ambiguous. V dropped 11 bases and J dropped 2 bases, with 10 bases sitting between them. Per germline, CDR1 MNHEY and CDR2 SVGAGI. This CDR3 is built from 12 residues.

This chain uses TRBV23-1 with TRBJ1-5; D unclear. Being an ORF, TRBV23-1 has a function that is uncertain. V shed 1 base and J shed 12 bases, with 13 bases lying between them. The CDR3 covers 13 residues. The CDR3 nucleotides are TGCGCCAGCAGTCAATGGGCACGGGGAAGCCAGCATTTT. This gives the protein CASSQWARGSQHF.

The chain joins TRBV4-3 to TRBJ2-1, with 10 nucleotides matching TRBD2. Germline CDR1 LGHNA, CDR2 YSLEER. Trimming at V came to 0 bases and at J to 8 bases, leaving 13 bases not matched to a gene. This CDR3 is built from 18 residues. The CDR3 loop reads CASSQERTVASGSYEQFF. CDR3 DNA sequence: TGCGCCAGCAGCCAAGAGCGTACGGTTGCTAGCGGGAGTTATGAGCAGTTCTTC.

V gene TRBV6-5 combines with J gene TRBJ1-2; 7 nucleotides line up with TRBD1. Germline V gene lookup returns CDR1 MNHEY and CDR2 SVGAGI. The CDR3 contains 12 residues. V lost 5 bases to trimming and J lost 8 bases; unmatched junction nucleotides: 5. CDR3 nucleotide sequence: TGTGCCAGCAGTCGACAGGGTTGGGGCTACACCTTC. This translates into CASSRQGWGYTF.

The chain recombines TRBV19 with TRBJ1-2; D may be TRBD1 (5 bases). The germline CDR1 and CDR2 sequences are LNHDA and SQIVND (reference sequence). CDR3 length: 17 residues. The V end lost 7 bases, the J end lost 4 bases, and 25 bases lay between the germline ends. CDR3 sequence reads: CASNPLRGTRTFYGYTF. DNA of the CDR3: TGTGCCAGTAACCCACTCAGAGGGACGCGGACCTTCTATGGCTACACCTTC.

The chain carries TRBV12-3 or TRBV12-4 and TRBJ1-1, with D perhaps TRBD1 (6 bases). V lost 8 bases to trimming and J lost 1 base, with 11 bases between them. CDR3 length: 13 amino acids. CDR3 sequence (DNA): TGTGCCAGCGGACGGACAGCGAACACTGAAGCTTTCTTT. Its protein product is CASGRTANTEAFF.